This T cell receptor (beta chain) was observed in a study of blood T cells in healthy people across ages. This clonotype came up a few times. Its antigen is undetermined. It was with a sample-barcoded 5' primer and a J-beta primer mix that a second PCR of roughly 6 to 12 cycles was run. TCRdb re-called the 5' RACE reads through MiXCR, storing one row per CDR3 protein. The data hold about 1.8 million distinct CDR3 sequences, with about 50% observed a single time. This CDR3 comprises 15 residues. Germline loops: CDR1 MNHEY, CDR2 SVGAGI. The V end lost 6 bases, the J end lost 4 bases, and 18 bases lay between the germline ends. Regarding the study as a whole: Relative to aged donors, long-lived donors carried more naive CD4+ cells and displayed higher diversity. No conclusive comparison of naive versus antigen-experienced cells was possible with unsorted PBMCs.

Aged about 6 to 95, donors were systemically healthy Caucasians from Russia. Researchers isolated at least 6.5 million PBMCs per sample. The receptor's source is a woman aged 40 to 50 in good health. Sequencing used blood. The chain has TRBV6-5 and TRBJ1-2; D may be TRBD1 (6 bases). CDR3 region: CASRLDRTVIYGYTF. The CDR3 region has the DNA TGTGCCAGCAGATTGGACAGAACCGTGATCTATGGCTACACCTTC.